The 23 T cell receptor beta chains listed next were all sequenced from one sample in a study of blood T cell repertoires in COVID-19. TCRdb keeps only in-frame clones here, not all; method: immunoSEQ multiplex PCR. Here the sample spans around 150,000 clones, approximately 84% being singletons. The sample comprised peripheral blood. These receptor sequences come from a woman in her sixties or seventies with acute or convalescent COVID-19.

A few counts support this clone. The CDR3 spells CATSDGTGSLSEQYF. As DNA, the CDR3 is TGTGCCACCAGTGACGGGACAGGGAGCTTATCCGAGCAGTACTTC. The chain uses TRBV24-1 and TRBJ2-7; 9 nucleotides line up with TRBD1. Germline lookup yields CDR1 KGHDR and CDR2 SFDVKD. V gave up 4 bases and J gave up 6 bases; unmatched junction bases: 9. This CDR3 has 15 amino acids.

The chain couples TRBV7-2 to TRBJ1-2; tentative D call: TRBD1 (6 bases). Deletions cut 2 bases from V and 2 bases from J, with 9 bases between. Germline V CDR1 and CDR2: SGHTA, FQGNSA. The CDR3 runs to 14 residues. CDR3 nucleotides: TGTGCCAGCAGCTTAACAGGGACGAACTATGGCTACACCTTC. It specifies CASSLTGTNYGYTF.

In this sample, this clone turned up once. The chain employs TRBV7-3 and TRBJ2-1, with D maybe TRBD2 (6 bases). CDR1 SGHTA and CDR2 FQGTGA come from the germline V gene. Deletions cut 0 bases from V and 3 bases from J, with 6 bases between. This CDR3 comprises 14 residues. The CDR3 DNA reads TGTGCCAGCAGCTTAACGGGAGGCTACAATGAGCAGTTCTTC. It encodes CASSLTGGYNEQFF.

The rearrangement links TRBV2 to TRBJ2-1; 7 positions agree with TRBD2. Per germline, CDR1 SNHLY and CDR2 FYNNEI. V lost 7 bases to trimming and J lost 0 bases; unmatched junction nucleotides: 9. The CDR3 extends over 16 amino acids. The CDR3 coding sequence is TGTGCCAGCAATCTTAAGCGGGAAGTCTCCTACAATGAGCAGTTCTTC. This gives the protein CASNLKREVSYNEQFF.

The V gene is TRBV2, the J gene TRBJ2-1, with TRBD2 matching 7 bases. In germline, CDR1 is SNHLY, CDR2 FYNNEI. The CDR3 totals 17 residues. The J segment lost 1 base and the V segment lost 2 bases, leaving 8 bases of the junction unmatched. The CDR3 spells CASSEHPPGRSYNEQFF. The CDR3 region has the DNA TGTGCCAGCAGTGAACACCCCCCCGGGAGGTCCTACAATGAGCAGTTCTTC.

This chain links TRBV28 with TRBJ1-5; D uncertain. This CDR3 spans 15 amino acids. V was clipped by 5 bases and J by 7 bases, with 18 bases between them. From germline, CDR1 is MDHEN and CDR2 SYDVKM. CDR3 loop: CASSITQAFPQPQHF. The CDR3 DNA follows: TGTGCCAGCAGTATTACTCAGGCATTCCCCCAGCCCCAGCATTTT.

The V gene is TRBV7-6, the J gene TRBJ2-1; TRBD2 matches 13 bases. This CDR3 spans 15 amino acids. Per germline, CDR1 SGHVS and CDR2 FNYEAQ. Trimming cost V 3 bases and J 8 bases; bases outside gene matches: 4. CDR3 sequence reads: CASSFTSGRADEQFF. The CDR3 nucleotides read TGTGCCAGCAGCTTCACTAGCGGGAGGGCAGATGAGCAGTTCTTC.

The chain carries TRBV11-2 and TRBJ2-7; D is perhaps TRBD1 (5 bases). In germline, CDR1 is SGHAT, CDR2 FQNNGV. The CDR3 is 15 residues long. V was clipped by 1 base and J by 4 bases, with 14 bases between them. DNA for the CDR3: TGTGCCAGCAGCTTAGTGTACAGGAAGACGTACGAGCAGTACTTC. Its translation is CASSLVYRKTYEQYF.

This clone was observed many times. The chain is built from TRBV10-3 and TRBJ2-1; a weak D match, TRBD2 (5 bases). The CDR3 is made up of 13 amino acids. Trimming removed 0 bases from V and 6 bases from J, with 6 bases in between. CDR1 ENHRY and CDR2 SYGVKD come from the germline V gene. In DNA, the CDR3 is TGTGCCATCAGTGAGTCCGGGGTCAATGAGCAGTTCTTC. This translates into CAISESGVNEQFF.

This clone is a singleton in its sample. The rearrangement links TRBV27 to TRBJ2-3; 7 nucleotides align to TRBD2. The CDR3 consists of 16 residues. CDR1 MNHEY and CDR2 SMNVEV come from the germline V gene (reference sequence). The V and J ends lost 2 bases and 2 bases, in that order; junction bases with no gene match: 7. The CDR3 sequence is CASSLRPGGFTDTQYF. CDR3 DNA: TGTGCCAGCAGTTTACGGCCGGGAGGATTCACAGATACGCAGTATTTT.

V and J are TRBV6-4 and TRBJ1-5, with TRBD1 matching over 8 bases. From germline, CDR1 is MRHNA and CDR2 SNTAGT. The length of the CDR3 is 15 residues. V was clipped by 6 bases and J by 0 bases; unmatched bases: 4. CDR3 in DNA: TGTGCCAGCAGGGGTACAGGGGGTAGCAATCAGCCCCAGCATTTT. It translates to CASRGTGGSNQPQHF.

The gene calls are TRBV27 and TRBJ2-7, with D perhaps matching TRBD2 (7 bases). This CDR3 has 15 residues. The germline V and J ends were trimmed by 6 bases and 3 bases, with 18 bases remaining between them. Germline V gene data show CDR1 as MNHEY and CDR2 as SMNVEV (reference sequence). The CDR3 nucleotides are TGTGCCAGCAGCCCGAAGTCGGGGGGCGTCTACGAGCAGTACTTC. Translation gives CASSPKSGGVYEQYF.

This chain uses TRBV9 with TRBJ2-5, with 8 bases that match TRBD2. V dropped 0 bases and J dropped 3; count of bases not matched to a gene: 7. From germline, CDR1 is SGDLS and CDR2 YYNGEE. This CDR3 region has 16 residues. The CDR3: CASSVAGMGLEETQYF. The CDR3 DNA reads as TGTGCCAGCAGCGTAGCCGGGATGGGACTAGAAGAGACCCAGTACTTC.

This rearrangement joins TRBV3-1 (or the pseudogene TRBV3-2) to TRBJ2-2, with 7 nucleotides matching TRBD1. V was clipped by 4 bases and J by 4 bases; unmatched bases: 6. Germline values: CDR1 LGHDT, CDR2 YNNKEL (reference sequence). The CDR3 totals 15 residues. DNA for the CDR3: TGTGCCAGCAGCCCTCGGGACAGAACCACCGGGGAGCTGTTTTTT. Its translation is CASSPRDRTTGELFF.

The chain recombines TRBV6-5 with TRBJ1-5; tentatively, D is TRBD1 (5 bases). V gave up 3 bases and J gave up 5 bases, with 11 bases separating them. Per germline, CDR1 MNHEY and CDR2 SVGAGI. The CDR3 spans 14 residues. CDR3 DNA: TGTGCCAGCAGTTATATGGCGGGGGATCAGCCCCAGCATTTT. This translates into CASSYMAGDQPQHF.

This rearrangement joins TRBV29-1 to TRBJ2-1, with 10 bases lining up with TRBD2. This CDR3 comprises 13 residues. V was pared by 7 bases and J by 10 bases, with 10 bases of the junction left unmatched. CDR1 and CDR2 (germline): SQVTM, ANQGSEA. The DNA of the CDR3 is TGCAGCGGCCGCCAGCGGGAGGGCCACGAGCAGTTCTTC. Protein sequence: CSGRQREGHEQFF.

This rearrangement joins TRBV5-4 to TRBJ1-6; TRBD1 agrees at 8 bases. The CDR3 is 15 residues long. V trimming: 4 bases; J trimming: 9 bases; junction bases outside the gene matches: 9. In germline, CDR1 is SGHNT, CDR2 YYREEE (reference sequence). CDR3 protein: CASSQGQGFSSPLHF. The CDR3 DNA reads TGTGCCAGCAGCCAAGGACAGGGCTTTAGTTCACCCCTCCACTTT.

This clone was observed at least ten times. The genes are TRBV6-5 and TRBJ2-7; 10 bases map to TRBD1. Germline V gene sequence: CDR1 MNHEY, CDR2 SVGAGI. This CDR3 is built from 15 residues. The V segment lost 5 bases and the J segment 5 bases; nucleotides outside the gene matches: 9. CDR3 nucleotide sequence: TGTGCCAGCAGTCGAGGGACAGGGGAGGTCCACGAGCAGTACTTC. Translating it yields CASSRGTGEVHEQYF.

This chain connects TRBV19 to TRBJ2-1, with D hard to call. The CDR3 totals 16 residues. V lost 3 bases and J lost 5, with 17 bases in between. CDR1 and CDR2 (germline): LNHDA, SQIVND (reference sequence). The CDR3 reads CASSIGWSEHHNEQFF. The CDR3 coding sequence is TGTGCCAGTAGTATTGGTTGGTCGGAGCACCACAATGAGCAGTTCTTC.

The chain couples TRBV11-3 to TRBJ2-7; D perhaps matches TRBD2 (7 bases). V shed 7 bases and J shed 3 bases, with 19 bases lying between them. The germline CDR1 and CDR2 sequences are SGHNT and YENEEA. This CDR3 has 15 residues. CDR3 nucleotides: TGTGCCAGCAAGGGGGGGGAGAACCTTTACTACGAGCAGTACTTC. Amino acids: CASKGGENLYYEQYF.

The chain uses TRBV13 and TRBJ1-2; D unresolved. From germline, CDR1 is PRHDT and CDR2 FYEKMQ (reference sequence). The CDR3 is 15 amino acids. V shed 2 bases and J shed 6 bases, with 16 bases lying between them. The DNA for the CDR3 is TGTGCCAGCAGCTTAAATCCGGGGAGAAAGAATGGCTACACCTTC. This sequence encodes CASSLNPGRKNGYTF.

The chain employs TRBV7-9 and TRBJ1-3, with 8 nucleotides matching TRBD1. There are 19 residues in the CDR3. Trimming cost V 5 bases and J 3 bases; bases outside gene matches: 18. Germline loops: CDR1 SEHNR, CDR2 FQNEAQ (reference sequence). The DNA for the CDR3 is TGTGCCAGCAGCAGCAGGACAGGGATGGAGTCTCATGTTGGAAACACCATATATTTT. Translation: CASSSRTGMESHVGNTIYF.

In nucleotides, the CDR3 is TGTGCCAGCAGCGAGACTAGCGGGAGGAGGGGATACAATGAGCAGTTCTTC. This translates into CASSETSGRRGYNEQFF. The V and J genes are TRBV9 and TRBJ2-1; TRBD2 aligns across 13 bases. Germline V gene sequence: CDR1 SGDLS, CDR2 YYNGEE. The CDR3 is 17 residues long. With V trimmed by 3 bases and J by 4 bases, 7 bases remained unmatched.